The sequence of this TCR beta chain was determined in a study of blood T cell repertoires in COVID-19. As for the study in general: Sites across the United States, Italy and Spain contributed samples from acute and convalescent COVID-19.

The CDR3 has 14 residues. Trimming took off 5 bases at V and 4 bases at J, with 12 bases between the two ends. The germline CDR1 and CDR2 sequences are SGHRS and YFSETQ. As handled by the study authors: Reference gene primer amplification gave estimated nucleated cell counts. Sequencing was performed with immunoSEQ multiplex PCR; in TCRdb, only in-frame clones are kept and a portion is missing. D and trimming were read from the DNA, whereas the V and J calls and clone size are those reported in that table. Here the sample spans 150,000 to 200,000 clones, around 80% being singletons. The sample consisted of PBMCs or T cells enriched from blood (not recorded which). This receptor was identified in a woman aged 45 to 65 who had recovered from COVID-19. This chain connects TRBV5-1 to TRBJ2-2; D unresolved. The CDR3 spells CASRQSPITGELFF. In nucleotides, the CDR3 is TGCGCCAGCAGACAGTCCCCCATCACCGGGGAGCTGTTTTTT.